This TCR beta chain originates from a study of shared T cell receptors in the human thymus. TCRdb's copy holds only in-frame clones and misses some; the assay was immunoSEQ multiplex PCR. Of hundreds of thousands of clones detected, approximately 87% appear once; the ten largest clones hold roughly 0.0089%. Germline assignment: CDR1 WNHNN and CDR2 SYGVQD (reference sequence). Trimming pared 3 bases from V and 3 bases from J, leaving 12 bases between. The CDR3 is 14 amino acids. The sample was also reused in another study, on human thymus T cells. From that paper: Thymus pieces cut out during corrective heart surgery were the tissue that was used. Among unrelated individuals, related research reported thymic repertoires that overlapped highly.

The source is a boy younger than two with a congenital heart defect. Specimen: thymocytes. This chain connects TRBV10-1 to TRBJ2-7; possibly TRBD2 for D (5 bases). The CDR3 loop is CASSDHTSCYEQYF. The CDR3 nucleotides read TGCGCCAGCAGTGATCACACTAGTTGCTACGAGCAGTACTTC.